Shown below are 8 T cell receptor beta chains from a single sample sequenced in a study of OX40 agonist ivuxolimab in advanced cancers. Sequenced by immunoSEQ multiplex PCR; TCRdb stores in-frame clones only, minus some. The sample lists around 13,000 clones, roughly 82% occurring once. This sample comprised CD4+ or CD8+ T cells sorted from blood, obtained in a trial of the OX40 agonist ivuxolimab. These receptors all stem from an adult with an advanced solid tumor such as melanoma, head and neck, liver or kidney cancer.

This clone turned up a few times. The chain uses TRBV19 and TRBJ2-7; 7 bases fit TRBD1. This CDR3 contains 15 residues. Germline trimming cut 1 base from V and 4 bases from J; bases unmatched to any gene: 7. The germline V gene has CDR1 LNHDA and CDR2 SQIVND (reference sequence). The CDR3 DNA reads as TGTGCCAGTAGTATAGGACAGGGAAATGTATACGAGCAGTACTTC. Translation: CASSIGQGNVYEQYF.

The CDR3 DNA reads as TGTGCCAGTAGTATAGCGTGGGGCTCCTACGAGCAGTACTTC. This codes for CASSIAWGSYEQYF. The rearrangement uses TRBV19 and TRBJ2-7; no clear D gene. The CDR3 sequence is 14 residues long. Germline V gives CDR1 LNHDA, CDR2 SQIVND (reference sequence). Trimming pared 1 base from V and 0 bases from J, leaving 7 bases between.

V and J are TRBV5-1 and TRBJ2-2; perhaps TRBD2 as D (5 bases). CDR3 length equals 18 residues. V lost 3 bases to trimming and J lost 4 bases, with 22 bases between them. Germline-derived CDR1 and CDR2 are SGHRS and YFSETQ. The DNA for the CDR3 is TGCGCCAGCAGCTCGAGGTTGAGCGGTACCTTTGGCACCGGGGAGCTGTTTTTT. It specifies CASSSRLSGTFGTGELFF. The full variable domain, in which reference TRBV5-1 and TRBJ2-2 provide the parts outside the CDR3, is KAGVTQTPRYLIKTRGQQVTLSCSPISGHRSVSWYQQTPGQGLQFLFEYFSETQRNKGNFPGRFSGRQFSNSRSEMNVSTLELGDSALYLCASSSRLSGTFGTGELFFGEGSRLTVL.

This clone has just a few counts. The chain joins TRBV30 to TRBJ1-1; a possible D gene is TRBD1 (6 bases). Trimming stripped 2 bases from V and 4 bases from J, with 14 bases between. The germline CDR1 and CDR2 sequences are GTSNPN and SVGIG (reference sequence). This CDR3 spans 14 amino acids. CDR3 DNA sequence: TGTGCCTGGAGTCCTATGGGGGGCATCACTGAAGCTTTCTTT. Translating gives CAWSPMGGITEAFF.

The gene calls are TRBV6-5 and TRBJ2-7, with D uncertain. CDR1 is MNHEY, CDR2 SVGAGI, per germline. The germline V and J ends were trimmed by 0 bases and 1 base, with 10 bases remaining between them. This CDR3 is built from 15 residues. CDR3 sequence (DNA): TGTGCCAGCAGTTACTCGACTGACTCGTCCTACGAGCAGTACTTC. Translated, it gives CASSYSTDSSYEQYF.

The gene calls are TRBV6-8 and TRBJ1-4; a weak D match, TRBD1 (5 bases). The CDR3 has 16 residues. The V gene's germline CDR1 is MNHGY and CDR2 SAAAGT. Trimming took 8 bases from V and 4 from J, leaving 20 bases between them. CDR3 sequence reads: CASELRWRGLNEKLFF. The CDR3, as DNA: TGTGCCAGCGAGCTCCGTTGGAGGGGACTTAATGAAAAACTGTTTTTT.

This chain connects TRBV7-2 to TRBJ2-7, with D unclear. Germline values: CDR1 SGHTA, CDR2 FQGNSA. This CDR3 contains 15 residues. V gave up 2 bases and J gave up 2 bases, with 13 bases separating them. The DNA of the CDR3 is TGTGCCAGCAGCTTAAGCAGCTACCTCCCCTACGAGCAGTACTTC. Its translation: CASSLSSYLPYEQYF.

CDR3 in DNA: TGTGCCAGCAGCTTGGAGCAGGGGGGCTCTGGAAACACCATATATTTT. Amino acids: CASSLEQGGSGNTIYF. V usage is TRBV5-5 and J usage is TRBJ1-3; 7 nucleotides align to TRBD1. This CDR3 is built from 16 residues. Per the germline V gene, CDR1 is SGHKS and CDR2 is YYEKEE (reference sequence). Germline trimming cut 0 bases from V and 0 bases from J; bases unmatched to any gene: 3.